The 5 T cell receptor beta chains reported below all come from one sample, sequenced in a study of cytomegalovirus exposure and HLA in healthy donors. It was with 60 Vbeta and 13 Jbeta primers that the PCR ran. This table comes from immunoSEQ multiplex PCR, and its TCRdb copy is limited to in-frame clones, with some not included. The sample data list some 67,000 clones. The sample consisted of PBMCs. The origin of the receptors is a woman in her 30s in good health and CMV-seronegative.

The V call is TRBV29-1, the J call TRBJ1-2, with 11 bases matching TRBD1. J was trimmed by 4 bases and V by 7 bases; bases with no gene match: 5. The V gene's germline CDR1 is SQVTM and CDR2 ANQGSEA. The CDR3 covers 13 residues. The CDR3, as DNA: TGCAGCGCCGGACAGGGGGCCCGCTATGGCTACACCTTC. Its protein is CSAGQGARYGYTF.

CDR3 region: CASTGGANNEQFF. The CDR3 region has the DNA TGTGCCAGCACGGGGGGGGCAAACAATGAGCAGTTCTTC. The rearrangement links TRBV28 to TRBJ2-1, with TRBD2 matching 8 bases. Per germline, CDR1 MDHEN and CDR2 SYDVKM. This CDR3 is 13 amino acids long. The V and J ends lost 7 bases and 5 bases, in that order; junction bases with no gene match: 4.

This rearrangement joins TRBV6-5 to TRBJ2-3; TRBD1 might be the D (5 bases). V lost 6 bases to trimming and J lost 2 bases, with 6 bases between them. The CDR3 is 12 residues long. Germline CDR1 and CDR2: MNHEY and SVGAGI. CDR3 amino acids: CASRTATDTQYF. Written as DNA, the CDR3 is TGTGCCAGCAGGACAGCCACAGATACGCAGTATTTT.

The chain couples TRBV4-3 to TRBJ2-7; 8 nucleotides agree with TRBD1. This CDR3 comprises 13 residues. V gave up 5 bases and J gave up 5 bases; unmatched junction bases: 5. Germline V CDR1 and CDR2: LGHNA, YSLEER. The CDR3 DNA is TGCGCCAGCAGCTCGACAGGGGCCCACGAGCAGTACTTC. This encodes CASSSTGAHEQYF.

The chain recombines TRBV6-1 with TRBJ2-2, with D unresolved. Trimming took off 1 base at V and 8 bases at J, with 17 bases between the two ends. CDR1 is MNHNS and CDR2 is SASEGT in the germline V gene. The CDR3 has 16 amino acids. The CDR3 protein is CASSEGPLRRGGELFF. DNA of the CDR3: TGTGCCAGCAGTGAAGGCCCTCTTCGCCGAGGTGGGGAGCTGTTTTTT.